The rows below give T cell receptor beta chains drawn from one sample of a study of identical twins. Each CDR3 protein gets one entry after TCRdb re-called the 5' RACE reads with MiXCR. The sample records more than 400,000 distinct CDR3 sequences, approximately 14% being singletons. These same data were also listed under a study on yellow fever vaccine responses in identical twins.

The sample was CD4+ T cells sorted from blood. These receptors came from a woman between 18 and 30 years old in good health. Each CDR3 is given with its conserved first and last residue. The D gene is left open where the match is weak. Only some rows state a clone size, as once, few, many or a class for expanded clones.

v_call: TRBV12-3/TRBV12-4; j_call: TRBJ1-1; clone_size: many; d_call: .; cdr3_aa: CASSWRSWAEAFF; cdr3_nt: TGTGCCAGCAGTTGGCGGTCTTGGGCTGAAGCTTTCTTT
v_call: TRBV9; j_call: TRBJ2-1; clone_size: .; d_call: TRBD2; cdr3_aa: CASSVVAGGYNEQFF; cdr3_nt: TGTGCCAGCAGCGTAGTAGCGGGAGGCTACAATGAGCAGTTCTTC
v_call: TRBV24-1; j_call: TRBJ2-7; clone_size: .; d_call: .; cdr3_aa: CATSDPGHPASEQYF; cdr3_nt: TGTGCCACCAGTGACCCCGGACACCCGGCGAGCGAGCAGTACTTC
v_call: TRBV20-1; j_call: TRBJ2-3; clone_size: few; d_call: .; cdr3_aa: CSASLRAADTQYF; cdr3_nt: TGCAGTGCTAGTCTCCGAGCAGCAGATACGCAGTATTTT
v_call: TRBV29-1; j_call: TRBJ2-5; clone_size: few; d_call: TRBD2; cdr3_aa: CSVQPSGSTETQYF; cdr3_nt: TGCAGCGTTCAGCCCAGCGGGAGTACAGAGACCCAGTACTTC
v_call: TRBV11-2; j_call: TRBJ2-2; clone_size: few; d_call: .; cdr3_aa: CASRREGGGVTGELFF; cdr3_nt: TGTGCCAGCAGACGAGAGGGGGGTGGAGTGACCGGGGAGCTGTTTTTT
v_call: TRBV27; j_call: TRBJ1-1; clone_size: few; d_call: TRBD1; cdr3_aa: CASSRRQGVMNTEAFF; cdr3_nt: TGTGCCAGCAGTCGCCGACAGGGAGTCATGAACACTGAAGCTTTCTTT
v_call: TRBV6-1; j_call: TRBJ2-1; clone_size: many; d_call: .; cdr3_aa: CASSSTYNEQFF; cdr3_nt: TGTGCCAGCAGTTCTACCTACAATGAGCAGTTCTTC
v_call: TRBV7-9; j_call: TRBJ1-1; clone_size: many; d_call: .; cdr3_aa: CASSFQGTGKNTEAFF; cdr3_nt: TGTGCCAGCAGCTTTCAAGGGACCGGTAAGAACACTGAAGCTTTCTTT
v_call: TRBV5-1; j_call: TRBJ2-5; clone_size: few; d_call: .; cdr3_aa: CASSLRDSLTQETQYF; cdr3_nt: TGCGCCAGCAGCCTGAGGGATTCTTTAACACAAGAGACCCAGTACTTC
v_call: TRBV20-1; j_call: TRBJ1-5; clone_size: .; d_call: TRBD1; cdr3_aa: CSAGQANQPQHF; cdr3_nt: TGCAGTGCCGGACAGGCCAATCAGCCCCAGCATTTT
v_call: TRBV11-2; j_call: TRBJ2-5; clone_size: few; d_call: .; cdr3_aa: CASSLNELINQETQYF; cdr3_nt: TGTGCCAGCAGCTTAAACGAACTCATTAACCAAGAGACCCAGTACTTC
v_call: TRBV19; j_call: TRBJ1-2; clone_size: .; d_call: .; cdr3_aa: CASFSDFNYGYTF; cdr3_nt: TGTGCCAGTTTTTCGGACTTCAACTATGGCTACACCTTC
v_call: TRBV12-3/TRBV12-4; j_call: TRBJ2-1; clone_size: few; d_call: TRBD2; cdr3_aa: CASSLRGGSGTYNEQFF; cdr3_nt: TGTGCCAGCAGTCTCCGGGGGGGTAGCGGGACCTACAATGAGCAGTTCTTC
v_call: TRBV10-3; j_call: TRBJ2-5; clone_size: .; d_call: TRBD1; cdr3_aa: CAISDRDRGQETQYF; cdr3_nt: TGTGCCATCAGTGACCGGGACAGGGGTCAAGAGACCCAGTACTTC
v_call: TRBV5-6; j_call: TRBJ2-1; clone_size: few; d_call: .; cdr3_aa: CASSFSGLDEQFF; cdr3_nt: TGTGCCAGCAGCTTTTCGGGGTTGGATGAGCAGTTCTTC
v_call: TRBV7-9; j_call: TRBJ2-7; clone_size: many; d_call: TRBD1; cdr3_aa: CASSQGQISYEQYF; cdr3_nt: TGTGCCAGCAGCCAGGGACAGATTTCCTACGAGCAGTACTTC
v_call: TRBV20-1; j_call: TRBJ2-5; clone_size: .; d_call: .; cdr3_aa: CSARAGNREETQYF; cdr3_nt: TGCAGTGCCCGTGCAGGGAATCGGGAGGAGACCCAGTACTTC
v_call: TRBV2; j_call: TRBJ2-3; clone_size: few; d_call: .; cdr3_aa: CASSEVGRGTDTQYF; cdr3_nt: TGTGCCAGCAGTGAAGTGGGGAGAGGTACAGATACGCAGTATTTT
v_call: TRBV28; j_call: TRBJ2-5; clone_size: few; d_call: .; cdr3_aa: CASSHSPETQYF; cdr3_nt: TGTGCCAGCAGCCATTCTCCAGAGACCCAGTACTTC
v_call: TRBV12-3/TRBV12-4; j_call: TRBJ1-1; clone_size: few; d_call: .; cdr3_aa: CASRYSNTEAFF; cdr3_nt: TGTGCCAGCCGCTATTCGAACACTGAAGCTTTCTTT
v_call: TRBV20-1; j_call: TRBJ2-7; clone_size: .; d_call: TRBD1; cdr3_aa: CSAKPPQGAVVYEQYF; cdr3_nt: TGCAGTGCTAAACCTCCACAGGGGGCGGTGGTGTACGAGCAGTACTTC
v_call: TRBV12-3/TRBV12-4; j_call: TRBJ2-3; clone_size: few; d_call: TRBD2; cdr3_aa: CASSGGGLAGDTQYF; cdr3_nt: TGTGCCAGCAGTGGGGGGGGACTAGCGGGAGATACGCAGTATTTT
v_call: TRBV20-1; j_call: TRBJ2-2; clone_size: few; d_call: .; cdr3_aa: CSAPRSGKELFF; cdr3_nt: TGCAGTGCTCCCCGGTCGGGGAAAGAGCTGTTTTTT
v_call: TRBV11-3; j_call: TRBJ2-7; clone_size: few; d_call: TRBD2; cdr3_aa: CAIELAGVHEQYF; cdr3_nt: TGTGCCATCGAGCTAGCGGGAGTCCACGAGCAGTACTTC
v_call: TRBV4-1; j_call: TRBJ2-1; clone_size: .; d_call: TRBD2; cdr3_aa: CASSQVSGSGEQFF; cdr3_nt: TGCGCCAGCAGCCAAGTTAGCGGGAGCGGTGAGCAGTTCTTC
v_call: TRBV3-1; j_call: TRBJ2-1; clone_size: .; d_call: TRBD2; cdr3_aa: CASSQGAGLAYNEQFF; cdr3_nt: TGTGCCAGCAGCCAAGGAGCGGGGTTAGCCTACAATGAGCAGTTCTTC
v_call: TRBV27; j_call: TRBJ2-1; clone_size: .; d_call: TRBD1; cdr3_aa: CASRKAGTGGLGEQFF; cdr3_nt: TGTGCCAGCAGAAAAGCCGGGACAGGGGGCTTAGGTGAGCAGTTCTTC
v_call: TRBV7-3; j_call: TRBJ2-1; clone_size: few; d_call: TRBD2; cdr3_aa: CASSLLLAEYNEQFF; cdr3_nt: TGTGCCAGCAGCTTATTACTAGCGGAGTACAATGAGCAGTTCTTC